This T cell receptor (beta chain) derives from a study of T cell responses to AZD1222 COVID-19 vaccine. Study-wide background: Both about-4-week and about-12-week second-dose recipients were combined.

Sequencing was performed with immunoSEQ multiplex PCR; in TCRdb, only in-frame clones are kept and a portion is missing. The sample includes about 140,000 clones, roughly 89% of them seen just once. This clone was picked up a small number of times. What it binds is not known. V dropped 4 bases and J dropped 1 base, with 10 bases sitting between them. This CDR3 contains 14 residues. From germline, CDR1 is LNHDA and CDR2 SQIVND (reference sequence). Study-level results: Baseline testing showed seropositivity in only six AZD1222 recipients. Vaccination with two AZD1222 doses was followed by a rise in Spike-specific TCR breadth and depth. Among spike-specific TCRs, nearly half reportedly target unmutated variant regions.

The origin of this receptor is an adult in good health. The input for sequencing was peripheral blood, taken on day 0 of AZD1222 vaccination. The chain joins TRBV19 to TRBJ1-1; TRBD1 is a possible D gene (6 bases). The CDR3 coding sequence is TGTGCCAGTAGTACAGGGGCAGCGAACACTGAAGCTTTCTTT. Its protein is CASSTGAANTEAFF.